The 15 T cell receptor beta chains in this list originate from one sample, sequenced in a study of shared clonotypes between healthy human individuals. This table comes from immunoSEQ multiplex PCR, and its TCRdb copy is limited to in-frame clones, with some not included. The repertoire includes about 460,000 clones, roughly three quarters of them detected once, and 12% sits in the top ten. The sequenced sample was PBMCs. These receptor sequences come from a woman in her thirties or forties in good health. Some clones in this sample may be carry-over from other donors' samples.

Only a few counts were recorded for this clone. The genes are TRBV9 and TRBJ1-5; D is perhaps TRBD1 (6 bases). The V end lost 0 bases, the J end lost 4 bases, and 8 bases lay between the germline ends. In germline, CDR1 is SGDLS, CDR2 YYNGEE. The CDR3 runs 14 residues. The CDR3 nucleotides are TGTGCCAGCAGCGTAGCAGGGGAAAATCAGCCCCAGCATTTT. Translating gives CASSVAGENQPQHF.

The V gene is TRBV6-6, the J gene TRBJ2-7; 8 bases are a match to TRBD1. Germline CDR1 reads MNHNY; CDR2 reads SVGAGI (reference sequence). Trimming at V came to 5 bases and at J to 2 bases, leaving 5 bases not matched to a gene. There are 14 residues in the CDR3. This chain's CDR3 is CASSPGDRTYEQYF. The CDR3 DNA sequence: TGTGCCAGCAGTCCGGGGGACAGGACCTACGAGCAGTACTTC.

J is TRBJ2-1 and V is TRBV29-1; D gene ambiguous. Trimming pared 3 bases from V and 5 bases from J, leaving 11 bases between. The germline V gene encodes CDR1 SQVTM and CDR2 ANQGSEA. This CDR3 is 13 amino acids long. CDR3 in DNA: TGCAGCGTTGAGGGTCTCTTAGACAATGAGCAGTTCTTC. Amino acid sequence: CSVEGLLDNEQFF.

This clone was recorded many times. The gene calls are TRBV9 and TRBJ2-5; weak D call: TRBD2 (7 bases). Looked up from germline, CDR1 is SGDLS and CDR2 is YYNGEE. The CDR3 has 15 residues. Trimming pared 0 bases from V and 4 bases from J, leaving 13 bases between. The CDR3 is CASSVGGRERETQYF. CDR3 sequence (DNA): TGTGCCAGCAGCGTAGGGGGGCGGGAGCGAGAGACCCAGTACTTC.

Note on this clone: It differs at one base from a far larger clone, so likely a read error. This chain uses TRBV30 with TRBJ1-1; D call uncertain. The length of the CDR3 is 12 residues. Germline values: CDR1 GTSNPN, CDR2 SVGIG (reference sequence). CDR3 in DNA: TGTGCCAGGAGTGTAAGGCCCACTGAAGCTTTCTTT. Encoded protein: CARSVRPTEAFF.

This chain uses TRBV6-4 with TRBJ2-3; 9 bases are shared with TRBD1. V shed 6 bases and J 2 bases; nucleotides not matched to a gene: 9. Germline CDR1 reads MRHNA; CDR2 reads SNTAGT. This CDR3 contains 16 residues. The CDR3 nucleotides read TGTGCCAGCAGCCCGGAGGGGACAGGGATCACAGATACGCAGTATTTT. Protein product: CASSPEGTGITDTQYF.

The rearrangement joins TRBV18 to TRBJ2-2; 8 bases map to TRBD2. Looked up from germline, CDR1 is KGHSH and CDR2 is LQKENI. The J segment lost 4 bases and the V segment lost 0 bases, leaving 7 bases of the junction unmatched. The CDR3 has 17 amino acids. In nucleotides, the CDR3 is TGTGCCAGCTCACCACCAGGGGGACTAGTCAGCACCGGGGAGCTGTTTTTT. Translating gives CASSPPGGLVSTGELFF.

The CDR3 reads CASSLSGDTDTQYF. CDR3 nucleotides: TGTGCCAGCAGCCTATCAGGGGATACAGATACGCAGTATTTT. The chain links TRBV7-9 to TRBJ2-3; D might be TRBD1 (6 bases). This CDR3 spans 14 amino acids. Germline loops: CDR1 SEHNR, CDR2 FQNEAQ (reference sequence). V was pared by 5 bases and J by 3 bases, with 12 bases between.

The chain carries TRBV15 and TRBJ1-1; 7 bases match TRBD1. CDR1 is LNHNV, CDR2 YYDKDF, per germline (reference sequence). The CDR3 totals 14 residues. With 8 bases clipped from V and 3 bases from J, the junction kept 9 bases outside the gene matches. In DNA form, the CDR3 reads TGTGCCACCTCTACAGGGGAGGCGTACACTGAAGCTTTCTTT. It specifies CATSTGEAYTEAFF.

As regards this clone: One junction end disagrees with the germline gene, perhaps due to a read error. CDR3 protein: CASSTETATDMQYF. In nucleotides, the CDR3 is TGTGCCAGCAGCACCGAGACAGCTACAGATATGCAGTATTTT. This chain connects TRBV4-2 to TRBJ2-3, with D perhaps TRBD1 (5 bases). The CDR3 totals 14 residues. Per the germline V gene, CDR1 is LGHNA and CDR2 is YNFKEQ.

V usage is TRBV20-1 and J usage is TRBJ1-2; no clear D. Trimming cost V 3 bases and J 3 bases, with 5 bases left between them. CDR1 is DFQATT and CDR2 is SNEGSKA in the germline V gene (reference sequence). This CDR3 has 11 residues. The CDR3 loop reads CSARQDYGYTF. In DNA form, the CDR3 reads TGCAGTGCTAGGCAGGACTATGGCTACACCTTC.

This rearrangement joins TRBV5-1 to TRBJ1-4; no definite D call. V was shortened by 0 bases and J by 5 bases, with 8 bases between the two germline ends. Germline V gene data show CDR1 as SGHRS and CDR2 as YFSETQ. This CDR3 has 14 residues. The CDR3 bases are TGCGCCAGCAGCTTGGTGGGCCGGAATGAAAAACTGTTTTTT. Residues: CASSLVGRNEKLFF.

The chain uses TRBV4-3 and TRBJ2-3; D gene uncertain. Germline V gene data show CDR1 as LGHNA and CDR2 as YSLEER. The V end was cut by 0 bases, the J end by 0 bases, with 16 bases between. The CDR3 has 18 amino acids. CDR3 amino acids: CASSQEGPFIRSTDTQYF. Here the CDR3 DNA reads TGCGCCAGCAGCCAAGAGGGCCCCTTTATACGGAGCACAGATACGCAGTATTTT.

With respect to this clone: A much larger clone differs by one base, so this may be a read error. The chain carries TRBV4-1 and TRBJ2-5, with 9 positions matching TRBD1. J gave up 13 bases and V 4 bases, and 16 bases lay outside the gene matches. Germline loops: CDR1 MGHRA, CDR2 YSYEKL. The CDR3 runs 15 residues. The CDR3 nucleotides are TGCGCCAGCAGCCGATTGGGACAGGGAACCTACGAGCGGTACTTC. It translates to CASSRLGQGTYERYF.

The chain links TRBV9 to TRBJ1-1; D unresolved. CDR3 length: 13 amino acids. The ends were cut back, 0 bases at V and 1 base at J, with 4 bases in the middle. Germline CDR1 is SGDLS and CDR2 is YYNGEE. CDR3 DNA sequence: TGTGCCAGCAGCGTAGAACAGAACACTGAAGCTTTCTTT. Residues: CASSVEQNTEAFF.